This T cell receptor beta chain emerged from a study of vaccination effects on CD4 cells after COVID-19. The data were produced by immunoSEQ multiplex PCR, yet TCRdb's version contains in-frame clones alone and is incomplete. The table has under 60,000 clones, more than 65% seen once. Regarding this clone: Antigen specificity is unknown.

CD4+ T cells specific for antigen were expanded with viral peptide pools by the ViraFEST assay before sequencing. Subsequent to a culture period of approximately 11 days, CD4+ T cells were isolated. The person was diagnosed with PCR-confirmed SARS-CoV-2 infection between March and December 2020. Specimen: CD4+ T cells from PBMCs cultured with HIV peptides, collected before COVID-19 vaccination. Subset reported: HIV-1 Nef peptide pool negative control/reference culture. This TCR was recovered from a human donor who had a prior SARS-CoV-2 infection.

CDR3: CASSPTGSRGNTIYF. In DNA form, the CDR3 reads TGTGCCAGCTCACCAACGGGATCCCGGGGGAACACCATATATTTT. This rearrangement joins TRBV18 to TRBJ1-3, with D possibly TRBD1 on 5 matching bases. V dropped 2 bases and J dropped 7 bases, with 15 bases sitting between them. The CDR3 runs 15 residues. Germline V gene data show CDR1 as KGHSH and CDR2 as LQKENI.